These 28 T cell receptor beta chains were sequenced from one sample in a study of blood T cell repertoires in COVID-19. Clones were read by immunoSEQ multiplex PCR, and TCRdb kept only the in-frame ones, dropping some. The data show almost 200,000 clones, approximately 80% seen once. The sample consisted of peripheral blood. All receptors derive from a man in his fifties or sixties with COVID-19, enrolled during active disease.

This sequence joins TRBV14 and TRBJ1-3; D call uncertain. Germline values: CDR1 SGHDN, CDR2 FVKESK. The CDR3 spans 15 residues. V gave up 0 bases and J gave up 1 base, with 7 bases separating them. CDR3 protein: CASSQEEGSGNTIYF. CDR3 coding DNA: TGTGCCAGCAGCCAAGAAGAGGGATCTGGAAACACCATATATTTT.

This clone was recorded a few times. The genes are TRBV6-5 and TRBJ1-6; 9 bases are shared with TRBD1. With 8 bases clipped from V and 5 bases from J, the junction kept 7 bases outside the gene matches. The germline V gene encodes CDR1 MNHEY and CDR2 SVGAGI. CDR3 length: 15 amino acids. The CDR3 protein is CASGQGQGNNSPLHF. For the CDR3, the DNA is TGTGCCAGCGGCCAGGGACAGGGAAATAATTCACCCCTCCACTTT.

The chain is built from TRBV6-2 or TRBV6-3 and TRBJ2-7, with no clear D. Trimming removed 2 bases from V and 2 bases from J, with 7 bases in between. CDR3 length: 13 amino acids. Germline CDR1 reads MNHEY; CDR2 reads SVGEGT. The CDR3 here is CASSYDMTYEQYF. For the CDR3, the DNA is TGTGCCAGCAGTTACGACATGACCTACGAGCAGTACTTC.

The chain has TRBV2 and TRBJ1-6; D not certain. The CDR3 is made up of 17 amino acids. Trimming left V 1 base short and J 3 bases short, with 13 bases between. CDR1 and CDR2 from the germline V gene are SNHLY and FYNNEI. The CDR3 DNA sequence: TGTGCCAGCAGTGAAGACATGTACGCCGTCTATAATTCACCCCTCCACTTT. Encoded protein: CASSEDMYAVYNSPLHF. Full variable domain (outside the CDR3, taken from reference TRBV2 and TRBJ1-6): EPEVTQTPSHQVTQMGQEVILRCVPISNHLYFYWYRQILGQKVEFLVSFYNNEISEKSEIFDDQFSVERPDGSNFTLKIRSTKLEDSAMYFCASSEDMYAVYNSPLHFGNGTRLTVT.

The chain recombines TRBV5-5 with TRBJ1-3; D gene ambiguous. The germline gives CDR1 SGHKS, CDR2 YYEKEE (reference sequence). This CDR3 spans 13 amino acids. Trimming shortened V by 5 bases and J by 4 bases, and 10 bases separated the two germline ends. The CDR3 DNA sequence: TGTGCCAGCAGGGGCAGTGGCGGAAACACCATATATTTT. This encodes CASRGSGGNTIYF.

J is TRBJ2-1 and V is TRBV9; 8 nucleotides match TRBD1. The length of the CDR3 is 12 residues. The germline gives CDR1 SGDLS, CDR2 YYNGEE. Trimming at V came to 3 bases and at J to 14 bases, leaving 7 bases not matched to a gene. The CDR3: CASSDTTGEKFF. The CDR3 nucleotides read TGTGCCAGCAGCGACACGACAGGGGAAAAGTTCTTC.

This chain connects TRBV2 to TRBJ1-1; 7 positions match TRBD1. CDR1 and CDR2 from the germline V gene are SNHLY and FYNNEI. Germline trimming cut 6 bases from V and 5 bases from J; bases unmatched to any gene: 3. The CDR3 length is 12 residues. The CDR3 coding sequence is TGTGCCAGCAGACGACAGGGAACTGAAGCTTTCTTT. Translation gives CASRRQGTEAFF.

The genes are TRBV4-3 and TRBJ1-6, with D hard to call. CDR1 and CDR2 (germline): LGHNA, YSLEER. V was pared by 1 base and J by 8 bases, with 15 bases between. The CDR3 is made up of 16 amino acids. The CDR3 spells CASSQALTENHSPLHF. For the CDR3, the DNA is TGCGCCAGCAGCCAAGCCCTGACGGAGAACCATTCACCCCTCCACTTT.

The chain joins TRBV5-5 to TRBJ1-4; possible D gene TRBD1, 5 bases. CDR3 length: 15 residues. V was trimmed by 0 bases and J by 5 bases, leaving 11 bases between them. Per germline, CDR1 SGHKS and CDR2 YYEKEE (reference sequence). The CDR3 DNA is TGTGCCAGCAGCTTGGGGGGACTCGGGAATGAAAAACTGTTTTTT. Protein sequence: CASSLGGLGNEKLFF.

Only a few counts were recorded for this clone. The chain is built from TRBV27 and TRBJ1-1, with TRBD1 matching over 7 bases. The V gene's germline CDR1 is MNHEY and CDR2 SMNVEV (reference sequence). The CDR3 covers 14 residues. Losses at the gene ends were 7 bases for V and 5 bases for J; bases not matched to a gene: 10. CDR3: CASTTGTGGTEAFF. DNA of the CDR3: TGTGCCAGCACGACAGGGACTGGTGGGACTGAAGCTTTCTTT.

This chain joins TRBV7-9 and TRBJ1-2; 9 nucleotides agree with TRBD1. CDR1 is SEHNR and CDR2 is FQNEAQ in the germline V gene (reference sequence). The CDR3 covers 13 residues. V shed 5 bases and J 8 bases; nucleotides not matched to a gene: 6. The CDR3 spells CASSGTGTGGYTF. The CDR3 coding sequence is TGTGCCAGCAGCGGGACAGGGACAGGGGGCTACACCTTC.

The rearrangement links TRBV28 to TRBJ1-5, with D perhaps matching TRBD1 (6 bases). V lost 7 bases, J lost 8 bases, and 18 bases lay in between. Germline V gives CDR1 MDHEN, CDR2 SYDVKM. This CDR3 spans 14 amino acids. The DNA of the CDR3 is TGTGCCAGCAACCCGACGACAGGCGTAAAGCCCCAGCATTTT. It encodes CASNPTTGVKPQHF. The full variable domain, rest sourced from reference TRBV28 and TRBJ1-5, is DVKVTQSSRYLVKRTGEKVFLECVQDMDHENMFWYRQDPGLGLRLIYFSYDVKMKEKGDIPEGYSVSREKKERFSLILESASTNQTSMYLCASNPTTGVKPQHFGDGTRLSIL.

The chain employs TRBV18 and TRBJ1-5, with 7 bases matching TRBD1. Germline trimming cut 4 bases from V and 5 bases from J; bases unmatched to any gene: 29. CDR1 KGHSH and CDR2 LQKENI come from the germline V gene. The CDR3 runs to 22 residues. Here the CDR3 DNA reads TGTGCCAGCTCACTAACGGCCACCCACAGGGGCGCCCTTTCCCGGATCGATCAGCCCCAGCATTTT. Its protein product is CASSLTATHRGALSRIDQPQHF.

The chain has TRBV10-3 and TRBJ2-7, with 7 positions matching TRBD1. The ends lost 6 bases at V and 5 bases at J; junction bases unmatched: 4. This CDR3 has 12 amino acids. Germline lookup yields CDR1 ENHRY and CDR2 SYGVKD. Here the CDR3 DNA reads TGTGCCATCAGCATTACAGGGGACGAGCAGTACTTC. This sequence encodes CAISITGDEQYF.

The chain employs TRBV3-1 (or the pseudogene TRBV3-2) and TRBJ1-3; TRBD1 might be the D (5 bases). Trimming pared 6 bases from V and 0 bases from J, leaving 15 bases between. The germline CDR1 and CDR2 sequences are LGHDT and YNNKEL (reference sequence). The CDR3 consists of 16 residues. CDR3 region: CASRDNRFTSGNTIYF. The CDR3 DNA reads TGTGCCAGCAGGGATAACAGGTTTACCTCTGGAAACACCATATATTTT.

The J gene is TRBJ1-6, the V gene TRBV27; D perhaps matches TRBD1 (5 bases). The CDR3 has 15 amino acids. V dropped 3 bases and J dropped 7 bases, with 13 bases sitting between them. Germline CDR1 reads MNHEY; CDR2 reads SMNVEV (reference sequence). CDR3 amino acids: CASSFRGHQNSPLHF. The CDR3 DNA reads as TGTGCCAGCAGTTTCCGCGGACACCAAAATTCACCCCTCCACTTT.

The chain is built from TRBV27 and TRBJ2-7; tentatively, D is TRBD1 (6 bases). The CDR3 sequence is 13 residues long. V gave up 6 bases and J gave up 0 bases, with 9 bases separating them. Germline values: CDR1 MNHEY, CDR2 SMNVEV (reference sequence). The CDR3 region is CASRPQGSYEQYF. As DNA, the CDR3 is TGTGCCAGCAGGCCACAGGGCTCCTACGAGCAGTACTTC.

The chain couples TRBV11-2 to TRBJ2-2; D is uncertain. The CDR3 totals 15 residues. Germline V gene lookup returns CDR1 SGHAT and CDR2 FQNNGV. V lost 1 base and J 0 bases, leaving 6 bases between the germline ends. The CDR3 sequence is CASSLVSANTGELFF. CDR3 DNA sequence: TGTGCCAGCAGCTTAGTATCCGCGAACACCGGGGAGCTGTTTTTT. Using reference TRBV11-2 and TRBJ2-2 for the parts outside the CDR3, the full variable domain is EAGVAQSPRYKIIEKRQSVAFWCNPISGHATLYWYQQILGQGPKLLIQFQNNGVVDDSQLPKDRFSAERLKGVDSTLKIQPAKLEDSAVYLCASSLVSANTGELFFGEGSRLTVL.

This clone was detected only once. The J gene is TRBJ2-2, the V gene TRBV6-5, with D perhaps TRBD2 (6 bases). Trimming removed 0 bases from V and 1 base from J, with 9 bases in between. The germline V gene has CDR1 MNHEY and CDR2 SVGAGI. The CDR3 sequence is 16 residues long. The CDR3 is CASSYSRRVNTGELFF. In DNA form, the CDR3 reads TGTGCCAGCAGTTACTCGAGGAGGGTGAACACCGGGGAGCTGTTTTTT.

The chain joins TRBV6-1 to TRBJ2-3; D remains unclear. The ends were cut back, 2 bases at V and 0 bases at J, with 12 bases in the middle. The CDR3 totals 16 residues. From germline, CDR1 is MNHNS and CDR2 SASEGT. In nucleotides, the CDR3 is TGTGCCAGCAGTGAAAACTACATTTCTAGCACAGATACGCAGTATTTT. Protein: CASSENYISSTDTQYF.

The V call is TRBV20-1, the J call TRBJ2-2; weak D call: TRBD2 (5 bases). There are 16 residues in the CDR3. V was trimmed by 3 bases and J by 0 bases, leaving 14 bases between them. Germline lookup yields CDR1 DFQATT and CDR2 SNEGSKA (reference sequence). The CDR3 here is CSASGGLAANTGELFF. CDR3 DNA: TGCAGTGCTAGTGGCGGGCTAGCAGCGAACACCGGGGAGCTGTTTTTT.

This sequence joins TRBV10-1 and TRBJ2-3; the D gene is possibly TRBD1 (5 bases). The CDR3 has 16 residues. The germline V gene has CDR1 WNHNN and CDR2 SYGVQD (reference sequence). V was clipped by 3 bases and J by 3 bases, with 16 bases between them. The CDR3 DNA is TGCGCCAGCAGTGAAGGTCAGGGTGTTGCGACAGATACGCAGTATTTT. It translates to CASSEGQGVATDTQYF.

The chain joins TRBV7-9 to TRBJ2-7, with 11 bases fitting TRBD1. Unmatched junction bases numbered 3, after V lost 8 bases and J lost 6 bases. CDR1 is SEHNR and CDR2 is FQNEAQ in the germline V gene (reference sequence). The CDR3 is made up of 12 amino acids. The CDR3 bases are TGTGCCAGCCGGACAGGGGGCGGCGAGCAGTACTTC. This gives the protein CASRTGGGEQYF. Full variable domain (outside the CDR3, taken from reference TRBV7-9 and TRBJ2-7): DTGVSQNPRHKITKRGQNVTFRCDPISEHNRLYWYRQTLGQGPEFLTYFQNEAQLEKSRLLSDRFSAERPKGSFSTLEIQRTEQGDSAMYLCASRTGGGEQYFGPGTRLTVT.

This chain links TRBV3-1 (or the pseudogene TRBV3-2) with TRBJ1-1; D not certain. Germline V gene sequence: CDR1 LGHDT, CDR2 YNNKEL (reference sequence). The CDR3 runs 12 residues. Trimming took 4 bases from V and 4 from J, leaving 7 bases between them. This CDR3 is CASSLLATEAFF. As DNA, the CDR3 is TGTGCCAGCAGCCTTCTGGCCACTGAAGCTTTCTTT.

CDR3: CASSPRGDTQYF. The CDR3 bases are TGTGCCAGCAGCCCCCGGGGAGATACGCAGTATTTT. The chain carries TRBV9 and TRBJ2-3; tentative D call: TRBD2 (5 bases). The CDR3 has 12 residues. With 4 bases removed from V and 5 bases from J, the gap between germline ends came to 8 bases. Germline-derived CDR1 and CDR2 are SGDLS and YYNGEE.

The rearrangement links TRBV6-5 to TRBJ2-1, with 7 bases lining up with TRBD1. This CDR3 has 13 residues. The germline CDR1 and CDR2 sequences are MNHEY and SVGAGI. The junction had 7 bases not matched to a gene; V was cut back by 6 bases and J by 8 bases. CDR3 sequence: CASSQTGSDEQFF. The CDR3 coding sequence is TGTGCCAGCAGCCAGACAGGGAGTGATGAGCAGTTCTTC.

About this clone itself: The sample holds other DNA sequences that translate to the same CDR3. The CDR3 protein is CASSPGTSGTYEQYF. DNA of the CDR3: TGTGCCAGCAGCCCCGGGACTAGCGGGACCTACGAGCAGTACTTC. This sequence joins TRBV3-1 (or the pseudogene TRBV3-2) and TRBJ2-7, with 13 bases lining up with TRBD2. This CDR3 has 15 amino acids. The junction had 2 bases not matched to a gene; V was cut back by 4 bases and J by 2 bases. CDR1 is LGHDT and CDR2 is YNNKEL in the germline V gene (reference sequence).

The chain has TRBV2 and TRBJ1-1; 8 positions match TRBD1. CDR3 length: 14 amino acids. Germline-derived CDR1 and CDR2 are SNHLY and FYNNEI. The trim removed 7 bases at V and 6 bases at J, leaving 10 bases unmatched. CDR3 sequence (DNA): TGTGCCAGCAATCCCAAGACAGGGGCCGCTGAAGCTTTCTTT. Its translation is CASNPKTGAAEAFF. Using reference TRBV2 and TRBJ1-1 for the parts outside the CDR3, the full variable domain is EPEVTQTPSHQVTQMGQEVILRCVPISNHLYFYWYRQILGQKVEFLVSFYNNEISEKSEIFDDQFSVERPDGSNFTLKIRSTKLEDSAMYFCASNPKTGAAEAFFGQGTRLTVV.